This passage covers 29 T cell receptor beta chains from one sample sequenced in a study of response to subunit inactivated influenza vaccine. TCRdb re-called the RT-PCR reads with MiXCR, one entry per CDR3 protein. The profile shows some 540,000 distinct CDR3 sequences, approximately 20% of them singletons. This sample was also put to use in a study of T cells expressing NK-cell markers. From that report: Researchers built TCR beta cDNA using 5'RACE template switching with UMIs.

The source was CD4+ T cells sorted from PBMCs, collected 11 to 12 days after vaccination. These receptor sequences come from a man aged 45 to 65 who received an inactivated influenza vaccine.

This clonotype was recorded at least ten times. The rearrangement uses TRBV20-1 and TRBJ2-1; TRBD1 might be the D (5 bases). Germline CDR1 is DFQATT and CDR2 is SNEGSKA (reference sequence). The V gene lost 2 bases and the J gene lost 1 base, with 15 bases spanning the gap. This CDR3 has 16 residues. CDR3 amino acids: CSARPTVRASYNEQFF. The CDR3 nucleotides are TGCAGTGCTAGACCGACAGTAAGGGCTTCCTACAATGAGCAGTTCTTC.

This sequence joins TRBV5-1 and TRBJ2-3; 9 bases map to TRBD2. The CDR3 loop spans 16 amino acids. Germline V gene sequence: CDR1 SGHRS, CDR2 YFSETQ. V shed 5 bases and J 0 bases; nucleotides not matched to a gene: 7. CDR3 amino acids: CASRNLAGSSTDTQYF. DNA of the CDR3: TGCGCCAGCAGGAATCTAGCGGGGTCTAGCACAGATACGCAGTATTTT. Looking up the rest from reference TRBV5-1 and TRBJ2-3 gives the full variable domain: KAGVTQTPRYLIKTRGQQVTLSCSPISGHRSVSWYQQTPGQGLQFLFEYFSETQRNKGNFPGRFSGRQFSNSRSEMNVSTLELGDSALYLCASRNLAGSSTDTQYFGPGTRLTVL.

The chain combines TRBV3-1 with TRBJ2-5; 9 bases align to TRBD2. The V gene's germline CDR1 is LGHDT and CDR2 YNNKEL (reference sequence). Trimming at V came to 2 bases and at J to 4 bases, leaving 5 bases not matched to a gene. The CDR3 extends over 15 amino acids. This CDR3 is CASSQTAGGGETQYF. CDR3 in DNA: TGTGCCAGCAGCCAAACAGCGGGAGGAGGAGAGACCCAGTACTTC.

This clonotype was detected only a few times. This chain joins TRBV5-1 and TRBJ2-5, with a possible D match to TRBD2 (6 bases). This CDR3 comprises 15 residues. With 0 bases removed from V and 5 bases from J, the gap between germline ends came to 14 bases. Germline V gene lookup returns CDR1 SGHRS and CDR2 YFSETQ. CDR3 region: CASSLGAGLGETQYF. The CDR3 bases are TGCGCCAGCAGCTTGGGTGCGGGACTGGGCGAGACCCAGTACTTC.

The V call is TRBV3-1, the J call TRBJ2-5; D is unresolved. Per the germline V gene, CDR1 is LGHDT and CDR2 is YNNKEL (reference sequence). V was trimmed by 0 bases and J by 0 bases, leaving 8 bases between them. The length of the CDR3 is 15 residues. CDR3 in amino acids: CASSQDIQYQETQYF. The CDR3 bases are TGTGCCAGCAGCCAAGATATCCAGTACCAAGAGACCCAGTACTTC.

This chain joins TRBV20-1 and TRBJ2-1; D unclear. Germline-derived CDR1 and CDR2 are DFQATT and SNEGSKA (reference sequence). This CDR3 has 14 residues. The V end lost 3 bases, the J end lost 5 bases, and 14 bases lay between the germline ends. The CDR3 coding sequence is TGCAGTGCTAGCGGCCGGGCCTCAGACAATGAGCAGTTCTTC. Its protein is CSASGRASDNEQFF.

The table lists this clonotype with a count of one. This chain links TRBV20-1 with TRBJ2-7; D not certain. Germline V gene lookup returns CDR1 DFQATT and CDR2 SNEGSKA (reference sequence). The CDR3 has 12 residues. The V gene lost 5 bases and the J gene lost 3 bases, with 11 bases spanning the gap. The CDR3 DNA reads as TGCAGTGCTCCCCGGGTGAACTACGAGCAGTACTTC. Encoded protein: CSAPRVNYEQYF.

The genes are TRBV7-9 and TRBJ1-1; D is possibly TRBD1 (6 bases). The V gene's germline CDR1 is SEHNR and CDR2 FQNEAQ (reference sequence). V lost 5 bases and J 0 bases, leaving 19 bases between the germline ends. The CDR3 is 17 amino acids. CDR3 in amino acids: CASSPRGWGRLNTEAFF. CDR3 bases: TGTGCCAGCAGCCCTAGGGGCTGGGGGCGTTTGAACACTGAAGCTTTCTTT.

The table lists this clonotype with many counts. Sequence at one end of the junction differs from germline and may be a read error. CDR3 loop: CASSSGQGQHQPQHF. The CDR3 DNA follows: TGTGCTAGCAGCTCCGGACAGGGTCAGCATCAGCCCCAGCATTTT. The chain combines TRBV7-7 with TRBJ1-5; 8 bases line up with TRBD1. Germline CDR1 and CDR2: SSHAT and FNYEAQ (reference sequence). The CDR3 length is 15 residues.

The rearrangement uses TRBV4-1 and TRBJ2-5, with D hard to call. The length of the CDR3 is 13 residues. Germline-derived CDR1 and CDR2 are MGHRA and YSYEKL. V was trimmed by 1 base and J by 5 bases, leaving 8 bases between them. CDR3 bases: TGCGCCAGCAGCCAAGGTGCTTGGGAGACCCAGTACTTC. Protein product: CASSQGAWETQYF.

V usage is TRBV12-3 or TRBV12-4 and J usage is TRBJ1-2, with 11 bases aligning to TRBD1. This CDR3 is built from 14 residues. The junction had 8 bases not matched to a gene; V was cut back by 6 bases and J by 8 bases. In nucleotides, the CDR3 is TGTGCCAGCAGGACACCGGGACAGGGGGGCGGCTACACCTTC. Its protein is CASRTPGQGGGYTF.

The table lists this clonotype with a few counts. The chain joins TRBV10-3 to TRBJ1-6, with no clear D. This CDR3 comprises 14 residues. V gave up 7 bases and J gave up 5 bases, with 12 bases separating them. Germline-derived CDR1 and CDR2 are ENHRY and SYGVKD. This CDR3 reads CAIKDEWNNSPLHF. As DNA, the CDR3 is TGTGCCATCAAGGACGAGTGGAATAATTCACCCCTCCACTTT.

The chain employs TRBV7-2 and TRBJ2-6; 8 positions agree with TRBD1. From germline, CDR1 is SGHTA and CDR2 FQGNSA. The J segment lost 0 bases and the V segment lost 3 bases, leaving 4 bases of the junction unmatched. The CDR3 consists of 17 residues. The CDR3 DNA reads TGTGCCAGCAGCTTGCAGGGGGCGAGCTCTGGGGCCAACGTCCTGACTTTC. This gives the protein CASSLQGASSGANVLTF.

The genes are TRBV3-1 and TRBJ2-2; no firm D call. Germline CDR1 LGHDT, CDR2 YNNKEL (reference sequence). The V end lost 0 bases, the J end lost 1 base, and 12 bases lay between the germline ends. This CDR3 spans 17 amino acids. CDR3 region: CASSQDPSQLNTGELFF. The CDR3 nucleotides are TGTGCCAGCAGCCAAGATCCTAGTCAGTTGAACACCGGGGAGCTGTTTTTT.

This clonotype was observed a handful of times. The V and J genes are TRBV28 and TRBJ1-2; D is ambiguous. Deletions cut 9 bases from V and 4 bases from J, with 9 bases between. In germline, CDR1 is MDHEN, CDR2 SYDVKM. The CDR3 totals 11 residues. The CDR3 here is CASDGLYGYTF. DNA of the CDR3: TGTGCCAGTGACGGCCTCTATGGCTACACCTTC.

This clonotype has just a few counts. The chain is built from TRBV5-1 and TRBJ2-7, with D unclear. Trimming cost V 4 bases and J 0 bases, with 14 bases left between them. This CDR3 region has 15 residues. Per germline, CDR1 SGHRS and CDR2 YFSETQ. The CDR3 DNA is TGCGCCAGCAGCCGCGTCAGAGAGAGCTCCTACGAGCAGTACTTC. It yields the protein CASSRVRESSYEQYF.

V usage is TRBV20-1 and J usage is TRBJ2-5, with TRBD1 as a possible D gene (6 bases). Germline CDR1 is DFQATT and CDR2 is SNEGSKA (reference sequence). The V and J ends lost 1 base and 11 bases respectively, with 14 bases between them. The CDR3 contains 12 residues. CDR3 protein: CSARGDTGHQYF. The CDR3 nucleotides read TGCAGTGCTAGAGGTGATACAGGGCATCAGTACTTC.

This clonotype was counted ten times or more. V and J are TRBV20-1 and TRBJ2-7; D is ambiguous. The V and J ends lost 2 bases and 7 bases respectively, with 18 bases between them. The germline gives CDR1 DFQATT, CDR2 SNEGSKA (reference sequence). This CDR3 has 14 amino acids. The CDR3 DNA is TGCAGTGCTAGATATTCGGCGTCCCTTGGGGAGCAGTACTTC. This encodes CSARYSASLGEQYF.

The chain uses TRBV20-1 and TRBJ1-2, with a possible D match to TRBD1 (5 bases). V was shortened by 6 bases and J by 8 bases, with 13 bases between the two germline ends. Germline CDR1 and CDR2: DFQATT and SNEGSKA (reference sequence). CDR3 length: 11 amino acids. The chain's CDR3 is CSAGASSGYTF. Written as DNA, the CDR3 is TGCAGTGCCGGGGCAAGTTCCGGCTACACCTTC.

Points on this clonotype: Germline is not matched at one junction end, which may reflect a read error. The DNA for the CDR3 is TGTGCTAGCAGACCCGGGACTGGGGCAGGGGGCACAGATACGCAGTATTTT. Translation gives CASRPGTGAGGTDTQYF. The chain combines TRBV7-7 with TRBJ2-3; D might be TRBD1 or TRBD2, each matching 6 bases. Germline V gene lookup returns CDR1 SSHAT and CDR2 FNYEAQ (reference sequence). The CDR3 consists of 17 residues. Complete variable domain (other parts from reference TRBV7-7 and TRBJ2-3): GAGVSQSPRYKVTKRGQDVTLRCDPISSHATLYWYQQALGQGPEFLTYFNYEAQPDKSGLPSDRFSAERPEGSISTLTIQRTEQRDSAMYRCASRPGTGAGGTDTQYFGPGTRLTVL.

V is TRBV6-1 and J is TRBJ1-5, with D unresolved. The V end was cut by 0 bases, the J end by 6 bases, with 15 bases between. The length of the CDR3 is 16 residues. Germline V lookup: CDR1 MNHNS, CDR2 SASEGT. The CDR3 DNA sequence: TGTGCCAGCAGTGAAGCGCTGAGTGGAGGCGGTCAGCCCCAGCATTTT. Translation: CASSEALSGGGQPQHF.

The rearrangement joins TRBV6-2 or TRBV6-3 to TRBJ2-7; D unresolved. Germline V gives CDR1 MNHEY, CDR2 SVGEGT. V was pared by 0 bases and J by 3 bases, with 12 bases between. This CDR3 contains 15 residues. The CDR3 DNA reads as TGTGCCAGCAGTTACTCGAACCGGGCTGGCTACGAGCAGTACTTC. Translation gives CASSYSNRAGYEQYF.

Only a few counts were recorded for this clonotype. The V call is TRBV6-1, the J call TRBJ2-7; 10 nucleotides match TRBD1. This CDR3 is 15 amino acids long. V gave up 6 bases and J gave up 5 bases; unmatched junction bases: 10. CDR1 MNHNS and CDR2 SASEGT come from the germline V gene. The CDR3 DNA sequence: TGTGCCAGCAGGCATACCGGGACAGGGGTACACGAGCAGTACTTC. Translating gives CASRHTGTGVHEQYF.

The chain uses TRBV20-1 and TRBJ1-4; TRBD1 agrees at 9 bases. This CDR3 comprises 14 residues. In germline, CDR1 is DFQATT, CDR2 SNEGSKA (reference sequence). J gave up 6 bases and V 6 bases, and 8 bases lay outside the gene matches. CDR3 loop: CSAGRTGADEKLFF. CDR3 nucleotide sequence: TGCAGTGCGGGGCGGACAGGGGCTGATGAAAAACTGTTTTTT.

This clonotype showed up just a few times. The chain employs TRBV20-1 and TRBJ2-1; D possibly matches TRBD1 or TRBD2 (6 bases each). Germline CDR1 reads DFQATT; CDR2 reads SNEGSKA (reference sequence). The V gene lost 2 bases and the J gene lost 8 bases, with 16 bases spanning the gap. The length of the CDR3 is 14 residues. CDR3 region: CSARKGGPTYEQFF. As DNA, the CDR3 is TGCAGTGCTAGAAAGGGGGGCCCAACGTATGAGCAGTTCTTC.

The V gene is TRBV12-3 or TRBV12-4, the J gene TRBJ2-2; 8 bases are shared with TRBD1. This CDR3 contains 14 residues. V lost 8 bases and J lost 6; bases outside the gene matches: 8. The CDR3 here is CASPRGPGAGELFF. The CDR3 bases are TGTGCCAGCCCCAGGGGGCCGGGGGCCGGGGAGCTGTTTTTT.

V is TRBV2 and J is TRBJ2-1; D is ambiguous. Trimming removed 7 bases at V and 6 bases at J, with 7 bases between. The CDR3 loop spans 11 amino acids. The germline V gene has CDR1 SNHLY and CDR2 FYNNEI. CDR3 loop: CASTQINEQFF. In DNA form, the CDR3 reads TGTGCCAGCACACAAATCAATGAGCAGTTCTTC.

This clonotype was counted ten times or more. The chain recombines TRBV3-1 with TRBJ1-6; maybe TRBD1 (5 bases). CDR3 length: 14 amino acids. Germline lookup yields CDR1 LGHDT and CDR2 YNNKEL (reference sequence). V dropped 3 bases and J dropped 8 bases, with 11 bases sitting between them. The CDR3 nucleotides read TGTGCCAGCAGCCAGGGGCAATTTGATTCACCCCTCCACTTT. It encodes CASSQGQFDSPLHF.

The rearrangement links TRBV2 to TRBJ1-6, with no clear D. V was shortened by 8 bases and J by 7 bases, with 30 bases between the two germline ends. Germline V lookup: CDR1 SNHLY, CDR2 FYNNEI. The CDR3 runs 19 residues. CDR3 coding DNA: TGTGCCAGCCGACCGAATAGGTACGAGCGGCTATTGGGGAATTCACCCCTCCACTTT. This encodes CASRPNRYERLLGNSPLHF.